The present T cell receptor beta chain was sequenced within a study of cytomegalovirus exposure and HLA in healthy donors. This PCR relied on a set of 60 Vbeta primers and 13 Jbeta primers. Libraries were prepared by immunoSEQ multiplex PCR; TCRdb keeps only in-frame clonotypes and omits some of them. The specimen's table records about 160,000 clones. Germline CDR1 and CDR2: SGHRS and YFSETQ. This CDR3 comprises 15 residues. V was cut by 1 base and J by 7 bases, with 18 bases left in between. General observations from the study: Later analysis identified about 17,000 TCR beta sequences associated with HLA alleles, using a false discovery rate threshold of 0.05.

As for this clone: Its antigen is unidentified.

The source is a woman aged 55 to 70 in good health and CMV-seronegative. This chain uses TRBV5-1 with TRBJ2-7, with D possibly being TRBD2 (7 bases). The sequenced sample was PBMCs. CDR3 bases: TGCGCCAGCAGCTTGCGGCGGGGGCAGGGGATGGAGCAGTACTTC. Translation gives CASSLRRGQGMEQYF.